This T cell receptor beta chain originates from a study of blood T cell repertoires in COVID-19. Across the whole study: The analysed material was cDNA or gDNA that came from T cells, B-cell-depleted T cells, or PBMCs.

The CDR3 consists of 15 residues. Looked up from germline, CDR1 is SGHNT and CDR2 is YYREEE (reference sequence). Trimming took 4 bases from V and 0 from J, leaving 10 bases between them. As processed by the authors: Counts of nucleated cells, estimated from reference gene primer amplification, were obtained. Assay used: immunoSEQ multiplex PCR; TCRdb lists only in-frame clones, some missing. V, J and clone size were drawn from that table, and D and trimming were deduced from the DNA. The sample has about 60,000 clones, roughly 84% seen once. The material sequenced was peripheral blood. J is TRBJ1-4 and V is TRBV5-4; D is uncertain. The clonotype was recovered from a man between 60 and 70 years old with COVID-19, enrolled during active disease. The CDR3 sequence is CASSPEVATNEKLFF. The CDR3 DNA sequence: TGTGCCAGCAGCCCTGAGGTCGCAACTAATGAAAAACTGTTTTTT. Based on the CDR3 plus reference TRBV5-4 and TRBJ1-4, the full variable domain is ETGVTQSPTHLIKTRGQQVTLRCSSQSGHNTVSWYQQALGQGPQFIFQYYREEENGRGNFPPRFSGLQFPNYSSELNVNALELDDSALYLCASSPEVATNEKLFFGSGTQLSVL.